The 6 T cell receptor beta chains below all came from one sample that was sequenced in a study of T cell changes during pregnancy in multiple sclerosis. Here immunoSEQ multiplex PCR was the method, and the copy in TCRdb shows in-frame clones only, minus some. Of about 70,000 clones listed, around 92% were seen once; the top ten hold 2% to 2.5%. The sample was peripheral blood, taken in the first trimester of pregnancy. All receptors derive from a female donor with multiple sclerosis, enrolled in a pregnancy study.

J is TRBJ2-1 and V is TRBV19; 7 bases map to TRBD2. Germline trimming cut 7 bases from V and 4 bases from J; bases unmatched to any gene: 7. Germline values: CDR1 LNHDA, CDR2 SQIVND (reference sequence). This CDR3 has 14 residues. This chain's CDR3 is CASKNRDYYNEQFF. The CDR3, as DNA: TGTGCCAGTAAAAACCGGGACTATTACAATGAGCAGTTCTTC. Full variable domain (rest looked up from reference TRBV19 and TRBJ2-1): DGGITQSPKYLFRKEGQNVTLSCEQNLNHDAMYWYRQDPGQGLRLIYYSQIVNDFQKGDIAEGYSVSREKKESFPLTVTSAQKNPTAFYLCASKNRDYYNEQFFGPGTRLTVL.

The chain carries TRBV7-6 and TRBJ2-2, with 12 bases matching TRBD2. CDR3 length: 21 residues. Germline V gene sequence: CDR1 SGHVS, CDR2 FNYEAQ. Germline trimming cut 4 bases from V and 4 bases from J; bases unmatched to any gene: 19. CDR3 amino acids: CASSSPWGDILAGGLTGELFF. For the CDR3, the DNA is TGTGCCAGCAGCTCCCCCTGGGGGGATATACTAGCGGGGGGACTCACCGGGGAGCTGTTTTTT.

V is TRBV19 and J is TRBJ1-2; 7 bases line up with TRBD1. The V segment lost 8 bases and the J segment 7 bases; nucleotides outside the gene matches: 10. CDR3 length: 13 residues. CDR1 and CDR2 (germline): LNHDA, SQIVND (reference sequence). CDR3 loop: CASLGGQTPGYTF. For the CDR3, the DNA is TGTGCCAGTCTCGGGGGACAGACTCCTGGCTACACCTTC.

This chain joins TRBV4-1 and TRBJ2-7; 14 positions agree with TRBD2. The germline CDR1 and CDR2 sequences are MGHRA and YSYEKL. CDR3 length: 20 amino acids. V shed 4 bases and J 0 bases; nucleotides not matched to a gene: 14. CDR3 sequence: CASSPKTGLAGVPSSYEQYF. The CDR3 DNA sequence: TGCGCCAGCAGCCCCAAGACGGGACTAGCGGGAGTCCCGAGCTCCTACGAGCAGTACTTC.

The genes are TRBV7-8 and TRBJ1-1; D not resolved. Germline lookup yields CDR1 SGHVS and CDR2 FQNEAQ. V lost 2 bases and J lost 1, with 11 bases in between. The CDR3 is made up of 15 amino acids. The DNA for the CDR3 is TGTGCCAGCAGCTTAATATGGAGCGGGAACACTGAAGCTTTCTTT. This gives the protein CASSLIWSGNTEAFF. The whole variable domain, remainder taken from reference TRBV7-8 and TRBJ1-1, is GAGVSQSPRYKVAKRGQDVALRCDPISGHVSLFWYQQALGQGPEFLTYFQNEAQLDKSGLPSDRFFAERPEGSVSTLKIQRTQQEDSAVYLCASSLIWSGNTEAFFGQGTRLTVV.

This rearrangement joins TRBV14 to TRBJ2-5; D unclear. The CDR3 is 13 residues long. Germline CDR1 SGHDN, CDR2 FVKESK. Trimming took 2 bases from V and 1 from J, leaving 5 bases between them. CDR3 nucleotide sequence: TGTGCCAGCAGCCAACGGTTCCAAGAGACCCAGTACTTC. Translating it yields CASSQRFQETQYF.